The following is a T cell receptor beta chain sequence with its context. The antigen it binds to is not known. Library preparation was by the immunoSEQ multiplex PCR assay. A mixture of 60 forward primers for TCR Vbeta segments and 13 reverse primers for TCR Jbeta segments was used in the multiplex PCR. The CDR3 region of rearranged TCR beta genes was amplified from genomic DNA by a multiplex PCR assay. Amplified TCR beta libraries were sequenced as 87-base-pair reads on the Illumina HiSeq System. The paper's processing steps were these. A later analysis counted about 80 million unique TCR beta chains across the 500 to 850 repertoires, and some 11 million of these chains were shared by at least two donors. Raw reads were error-corrected and collapsed into unique sequences with a nearest-neighbor algorithm that merged closely related sequences to remove PCR and sequencing errors. CDR3 sequences were aligned to IMGT reference sequences to assign V, D and J gene segments. For a sequence to be retained, a match of at least six nucleotides to both a V gene segment and a J gene segment was required. A rearrangement was called productive if the CDR3 had no stop codons and remained in frame with V and J, and every other rearrangement was called non-productive. Following IMGT convention, CDR3 was defined as the stretch from the second conserved V-encoded cysteine to the conserved J-encoded phenylalanine. In an earlier analysis of around 600 of the donors, sequences lacking an unambiguous match to a single V gene segment were excluded. In an earlier analysis of a few hundred of the donors, a V segment was called functional when productive rearrangements were above 56.7%, and segregating when the standard deviation between donors exceeded 5%. A statistical classification framework was built to diagnose cytomegalovirus status from the catalog of TCR beta chain sequences. V and J gene assignment, in a later analysis, came from comparing TCR nucleotide sequences with IMGT/GENE-DB human TR gene sequences. Using the TCRdist pipeline, a later analysis assigned CDR3 sequences along with most-parsimonious VDJ recombination scenarios. In a later analysis, each TCR beta chain was defined by its CDR3 amino acid sequence together with its V-gene family, and reads lacking a unique V-gene family were excluded. A later analysis removed 592 highly shared, low-generation-probability nucleotide sequences to deal with suspected cross-contamination and a sequencing artifact. For each public chain, a later analysis derived a clonal expansion index from normalized ranks of inferred template counts within each repertoire. In a later analysis, generation probabilities were computed using a VDJ recombination model fitted to out-of-frame rearrangements, and the results were checked against IGoR. Hypergeometric tests were used in a later analysis to score TCR-TCR, TCR-HLA and TCR-CMV co-occurrence, with a repertoire-size bias correction applied to the TCR pairs. A later analysis estimated false discovery rates by permuting HLA or CMV assignments 20 times. A later analysis grouped co-occurring TCRs with DBSCAN, adding TCRdist sequence similarity when clustering within HLA-allele-positive subsets. Co-occurrence clustering excluded repertoires with fewer than 30,000 or more than 120,000 public chains, plus five with anomalous nucleotide sharing. What TCRdb holds here is the immuneACCESS table cut down to in-frame rearrangements. Part of the clones is not present; checked against another copy, under half of the missing clones reflect an unresolved V gene, and the others are unexplained. The D gene and trimming were derived from the DNA, and the V and J assignments and clone size from that table. This sample's listing comprises roughly 42,000 clones. Roughly 1.3% of the sample rests with the top ten.

This entry comes from a study of cytomegalovirus exposure and HLA in healthy donors (dated by TCRdb to 2017 to 2019). Concerning the study at large: An earlier analysis of approximately 550 of the donors reported roughly 300 Gb of sequence data and approximately 110 million unique TCR beta sequences from about 180 million T cells. Roughly 300 gigabases of sequencing data and 70 million to 85 million unique TCR sequences were included in an early release covering over 600 HLA-typed donors. The genetic ancestry cluster associated with self-reported Caucasian donors included 70% to 85% of the roughly 400 genotyped donors. The study aimed to test whether cataloging public T cell receptors could reveal signatures of past pathogen exposure. The study profiled the T cell repertoires of approximately 700 subjects by immunosequencing and related them to cytomegalovirus serostatus. Besides the first cohort of approximately 670 subjects, a separate validation cohort made up of around 120 different subjects was used. To predict cytomegalovirus infection status, the study brought together high-throughput TCR immunosequencing, statistical association of individual TCRs with disease status, and machine learning. In a later analysis, previously published TCR beta repertoires from several hundred donors were re-analyzed and high-resolution HLA genotyping was added so that TCR occurrence patterns could be studied. The later analysis used no new phenotypic data to find candidate immune exposures, relying instead on TCR beta sequences and their occurrence across donors. In an earlier analysis of roughly 600 of the donors, high-throughput TCR beta sequencing was used to judge whether each TCR beta V gene segment behaved as functional or pseudogenic. Donor age, sex, ethnicity and CMV serostatus were compiled together with the repertoire data. In a later genetic analysis, genome-wide SNP genotypes for about 55% of the 666 donors were used, and that subset was treated as a discovery cohort. All discovery cohort repertoires had been generated on a single sequencing platform. HLA typing covered class I and class II loci at four-digit resolution. The number of typed donors differed by locus: 629-630 for A, B, C, DRB1 and DQB1; some 500 for DQA1; approximately 600 for DPA1; and some 450 for DPB1. Roughly five DR-DQ haplotypes were handled as single units for association and clustering because linkage in the cohort was strong. Among roughly 400 genotyped donors of the cohort, an average of about 240,000 unique TCR beta nucleotide sequences were sequenced per donor, around 18% of them non-productive.

The cohort was made up of 500 to 850 healthy bone marrow donors. At the time of sampling, every cohort member was nominally healthy, though immune exposures that went unrecorded were likely present. The donor tested CMV seronegative and was one of the 352 seronegative cohort members. A peripheral blood sample was collected from each donor, and TCR beta sequencing was performed on peripheral blood mononuclear cells. The Qiagen DNeasy Blood Extraction Kit was used to extract genomic DNA from the blood cell samples. The CDR3 has 15 amino acids, counting the end cysteine and phenylalanine. The kept DNA is CDR3 alone, 45 bases in frame from the first base. CDR1 KGHSH and CDR2 LQKENI are derived from the germline V gene. Relative to germline, V is 0 bases shorter and J is 5 bases shorter, with 11 bases between their ends. The paper's findings and limits, for the study overall: A later genetic analysis reported fewer N-insertions in productive TCRs among donors in an Asian-associated ancestry cluster than the roughly 650-donor mean. Around 16 rarely observed V segments, including chromosome 9 orphons, were excluded from the earlier analysis of approximately 600 of the donors because counts were too low. A further reported finding was that TCR beta sequences accurately predicted the HLA-A and HLA-B alleles for most subjects in the first cohort. Assigning TCR associations to individual alleles was difficult when HLA alleles, especially DR and DQ, strongly co-occurred. For the cohort, immune exposure information was limited to CMV serostatus. Most TCR sequences were observed very rarely across donors, whereas some public TCRs were present in many individuals. Specific HLA alleles were associated with 15,000 to 20,000 TCR beta sequences at a false discovery rate of 0.05 in a later analysis. Because the 87-base-pair reads could not distinguish some IMGT-functional V segments, including TRBV6-2 and TRBV6-3, those segments were excluded. In the study, approximately 160 TCR beta chains were listed as associated with cytomegalovirus. Correlated functional status among segregating V segments might reflect linkage disequilibrium, but an unknown experimental factor could not be ruled out. V-gene and J-gene trimming of TCR beta chains was associated with a missense DCLRE1C variant in a later genetic analysis, and the association was replicated in an independent cohort. A later analysis found that TCR association rates varied across HLA loci, with DRB1 alleles showing the most associated TCRs and HLA-C alleles the fewest. According to the authors, the approach could potentially be generalized to other disease states and immunological phenotypes. This cohort had only TCR beta chains sequenced, and the lack of alpha or paired-chain data limited which features could be detected. Roughly uniform sequencing depth across donors was assumed in presence/absence analyses, although this assumption may not hold. A later analysis found that HLA-associated TCR beta chains were more clonally expanded and had lower generation probabilities than equally common non-associated chains. A few of the identified cytomegalovirus-associated TCR beta chains were confirmed in vitro to be specific for cytomegalovirus antigens. A later analysis reported that several top co-occurrence clusters appeared linked to parvovirus B19, influenza, CMV and Epstein-Barr virus. In both the original and validation cohorts, the classifier was reported to diagnose cytomegalovirus status with high specificity and sensitivity. A cluster of highly shared sequence variants was judged likely to be a technical artifact of the sequencing pipeline. An earlier analysis of approximately 600 of the donors showed that most TCR beta V segments appeared in productive rearrangements either about 90% or about 30% of the time, which broadly matched IMGT annotations. According to a later analysis, most CMV-associated TCR beta chains appeared to be HLA-restricted, and the HLA associations seemed to be driven largely by CMV exposure. Because some donors lacked HLA typing at each locus, the association tests relied only on the typed subset.

This chain is built from TRBV18 and TRBJ1-5; the D gene remains uncertain. The source is a man aged 25-45 years in good health and CMV-seronegative. Sequencing input: PBMCs. The CDR3 in this case is CASSPPGSRDQPQHF. The DNA sequence reads TGTGCCAGCTCACCACCGGGGAGTCGGGATCAGCCCCAGCATTTT.